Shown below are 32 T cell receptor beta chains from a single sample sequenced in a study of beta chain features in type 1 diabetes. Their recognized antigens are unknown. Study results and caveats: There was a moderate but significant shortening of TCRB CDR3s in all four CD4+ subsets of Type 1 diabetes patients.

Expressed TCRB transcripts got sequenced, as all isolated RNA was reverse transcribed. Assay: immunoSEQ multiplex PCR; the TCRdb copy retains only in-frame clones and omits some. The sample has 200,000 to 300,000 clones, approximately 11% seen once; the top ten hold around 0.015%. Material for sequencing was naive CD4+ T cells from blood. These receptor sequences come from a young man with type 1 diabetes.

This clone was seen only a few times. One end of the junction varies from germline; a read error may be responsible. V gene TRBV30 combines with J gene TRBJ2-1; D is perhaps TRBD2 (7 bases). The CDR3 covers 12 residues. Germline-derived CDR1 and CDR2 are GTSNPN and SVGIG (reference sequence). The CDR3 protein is CARGASFNEQFF. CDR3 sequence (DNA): TGTGCCCGGGGGGCCTCCTTCAATGAGCAGTTCTTC.

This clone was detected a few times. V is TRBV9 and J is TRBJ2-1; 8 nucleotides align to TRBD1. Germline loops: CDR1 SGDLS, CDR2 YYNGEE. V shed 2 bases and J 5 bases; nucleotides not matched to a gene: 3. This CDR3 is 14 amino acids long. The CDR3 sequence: CASSVRGQDNEQFF. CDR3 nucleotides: TGTGCCAGCAGCGTCAGGGGGCAGGACAATGAGCAGTTCTTC.

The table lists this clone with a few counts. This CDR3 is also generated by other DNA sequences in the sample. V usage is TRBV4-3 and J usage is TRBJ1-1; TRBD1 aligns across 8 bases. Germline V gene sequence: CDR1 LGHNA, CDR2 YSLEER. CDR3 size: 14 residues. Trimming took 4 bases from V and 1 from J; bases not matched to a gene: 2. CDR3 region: CASSRGQGNTEAFF. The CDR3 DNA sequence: TGCGCCAGCAGCCGAGGACAGGGGAACACTGAAGCTTTCTTT.

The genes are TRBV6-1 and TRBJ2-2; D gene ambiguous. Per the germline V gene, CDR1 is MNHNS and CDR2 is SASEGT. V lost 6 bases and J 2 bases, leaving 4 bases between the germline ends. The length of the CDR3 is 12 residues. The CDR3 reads CASRLNTGELFF. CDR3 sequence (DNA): TGTGCCAGCAGACTAAACACCGGGGAGCTGTTTTTT.

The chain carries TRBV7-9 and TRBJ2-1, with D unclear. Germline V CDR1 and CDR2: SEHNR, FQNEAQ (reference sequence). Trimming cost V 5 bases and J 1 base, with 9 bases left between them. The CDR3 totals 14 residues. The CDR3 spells CASSAASSYNEQFF. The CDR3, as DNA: TGTGCCAGCAGCGCCGCGTCTTCCTACAATGAGCAGTTCTTC.

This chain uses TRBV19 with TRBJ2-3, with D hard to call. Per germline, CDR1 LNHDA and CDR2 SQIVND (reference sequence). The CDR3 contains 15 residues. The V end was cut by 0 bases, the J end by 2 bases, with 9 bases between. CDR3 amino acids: CASSIEGRITDTQYF. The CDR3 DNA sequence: TGTGCCAGTAGTATAGAGGGCAGGATCACAGATACGCAGTATTTT.

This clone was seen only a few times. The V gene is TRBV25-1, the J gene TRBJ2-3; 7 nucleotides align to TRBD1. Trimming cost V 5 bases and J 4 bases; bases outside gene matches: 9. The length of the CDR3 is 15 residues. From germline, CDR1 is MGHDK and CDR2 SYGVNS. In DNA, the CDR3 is TGTGCCAGCAGTATACTCACCGACAGGGCAGATACGCAGTATTTT. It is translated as CASSILTDRADTQYF.

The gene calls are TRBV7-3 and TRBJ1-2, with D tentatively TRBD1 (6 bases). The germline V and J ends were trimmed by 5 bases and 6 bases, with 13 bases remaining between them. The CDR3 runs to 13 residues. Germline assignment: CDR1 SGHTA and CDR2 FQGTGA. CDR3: CASSPTGLDGYTF. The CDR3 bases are TGTGCCAGCAGCCCGACAGGCCTGGATGGCTACACCTTC.

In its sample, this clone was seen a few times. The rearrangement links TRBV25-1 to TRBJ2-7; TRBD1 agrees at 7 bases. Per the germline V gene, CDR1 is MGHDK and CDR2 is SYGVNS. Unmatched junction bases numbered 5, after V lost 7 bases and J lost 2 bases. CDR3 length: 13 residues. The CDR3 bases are TGTGCCAGCACGAGGACAGGCCCCTACGAGCAGTACTTC. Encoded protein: CASTRTGPYEQYF.

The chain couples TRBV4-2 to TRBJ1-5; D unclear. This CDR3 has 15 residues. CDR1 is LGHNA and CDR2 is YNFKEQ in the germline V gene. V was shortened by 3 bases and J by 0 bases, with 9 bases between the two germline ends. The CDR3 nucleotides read TGTGCCAGCAGCCACTACAGAGATAGCAATCAGCCCCAGCATTTT. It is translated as CASSHYRDSNQPQHF.

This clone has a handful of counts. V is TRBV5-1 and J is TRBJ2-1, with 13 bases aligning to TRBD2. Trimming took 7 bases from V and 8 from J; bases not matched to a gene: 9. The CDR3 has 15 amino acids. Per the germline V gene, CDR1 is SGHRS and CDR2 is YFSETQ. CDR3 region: CASYTGTSGVDEQFF. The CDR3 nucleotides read TGCGCCAGCTATACCGGGACTAGCGGGGTTGATGAGCAGTTCTTC.

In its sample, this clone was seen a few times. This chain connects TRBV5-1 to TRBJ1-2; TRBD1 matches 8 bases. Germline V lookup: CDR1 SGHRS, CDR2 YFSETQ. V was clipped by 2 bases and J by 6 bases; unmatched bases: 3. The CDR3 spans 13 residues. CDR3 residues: CASSFSGQDGYTF. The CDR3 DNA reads TGCGCCAGCAGCTTTTCGGGACAGGATGGCTACACCTTC. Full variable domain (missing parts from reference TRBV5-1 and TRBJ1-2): KAGVTQTPRYLIKTRGQQVTLSCSPISGHRSVSWYQQTPGQGLQFLFEYFSETQRNKGNFPGRFSGRQFSNSRSEMNVSTLELGDSALYLCASSFSGQDGYTFGSGTRLTVV.

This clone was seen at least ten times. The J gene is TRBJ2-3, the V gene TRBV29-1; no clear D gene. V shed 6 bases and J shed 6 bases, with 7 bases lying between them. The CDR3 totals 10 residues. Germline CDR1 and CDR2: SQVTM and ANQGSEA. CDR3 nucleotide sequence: TGCAGCGTCGCGTCGGATACGCAGTATTTT. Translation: CSVASDTQYF.

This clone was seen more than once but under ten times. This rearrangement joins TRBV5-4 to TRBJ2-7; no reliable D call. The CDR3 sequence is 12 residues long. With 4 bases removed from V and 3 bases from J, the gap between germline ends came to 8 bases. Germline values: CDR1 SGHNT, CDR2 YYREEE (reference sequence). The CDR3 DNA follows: TGTGCCAGCAGCCAGGTGGGCTACGAGCAGTACTTC. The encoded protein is CASSQVGYEQYF.

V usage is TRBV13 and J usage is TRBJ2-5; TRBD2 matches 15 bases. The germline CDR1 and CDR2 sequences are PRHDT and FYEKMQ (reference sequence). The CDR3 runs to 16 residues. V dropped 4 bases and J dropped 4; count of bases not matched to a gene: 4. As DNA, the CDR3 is TGTGCCAGCAGCTCGGGACTAGCGGGGGGAGGAGAGACCCAGTACTTC. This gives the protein CASSSGLAGGGETQYF. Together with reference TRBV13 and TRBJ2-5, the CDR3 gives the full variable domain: AAGVIQSPRHLIKEKRETATLKCYPIPRHDTVYWYQQGPGQDPQFLISFYEKMQSDKGSIPDRFSAQQFSDYHSELNMSSLELGDSALYFCASSSGLAGGGETQYFGPGTRLLVL.

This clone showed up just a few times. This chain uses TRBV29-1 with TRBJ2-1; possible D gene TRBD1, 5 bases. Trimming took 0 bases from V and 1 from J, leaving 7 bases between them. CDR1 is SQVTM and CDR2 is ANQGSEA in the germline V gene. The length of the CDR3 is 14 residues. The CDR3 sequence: CSVEEPGSYNEQFF. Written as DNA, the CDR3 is TGCAGCGTTGAAGAGCCAGGGTCCTACAATGAGCAGTTCTTC.

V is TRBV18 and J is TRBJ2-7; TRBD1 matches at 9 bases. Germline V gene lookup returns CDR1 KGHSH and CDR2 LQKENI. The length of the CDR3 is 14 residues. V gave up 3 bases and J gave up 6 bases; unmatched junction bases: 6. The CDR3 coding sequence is TGTGCCAGCTCACCGACGGACAGGGGACCCGAGCAGTACTTC. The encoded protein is CASSPTDRGPEQYF.

The CDR3 is CASRGTGSETQYF. Written as DNA, the CDR3 is TGTGCCAGCAGAGGGACAGGTTCGGAGACCCAGTACTTC. The chain combines TRBV11-3 with TRBJ2-5; 8 bases match TRBD1. Losses at the gene ends were 6 bases for V and 5 bases for J; bases not matched to a gene: 5. Per germline, CDR1 SGHNT and CDR2 YENEEA. The CDR3 consists of 13 residues.

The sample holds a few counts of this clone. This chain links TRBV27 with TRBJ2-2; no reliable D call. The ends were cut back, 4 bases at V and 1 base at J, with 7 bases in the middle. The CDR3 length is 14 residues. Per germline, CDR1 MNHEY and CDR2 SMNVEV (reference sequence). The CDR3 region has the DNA TGTGCCAGCAGTTCCCGCGGGAACACCGGGGAGCTGTTTTTT. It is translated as CASSSRGNTGELFF.

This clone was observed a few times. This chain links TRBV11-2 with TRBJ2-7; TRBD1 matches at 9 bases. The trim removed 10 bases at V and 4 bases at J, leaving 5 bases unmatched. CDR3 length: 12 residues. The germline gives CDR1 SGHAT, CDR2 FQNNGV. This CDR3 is CATSGQGYEQYF. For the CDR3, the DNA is TGTGCCACCTCGGGACAGGGTTACGAGCAGTACTTC.

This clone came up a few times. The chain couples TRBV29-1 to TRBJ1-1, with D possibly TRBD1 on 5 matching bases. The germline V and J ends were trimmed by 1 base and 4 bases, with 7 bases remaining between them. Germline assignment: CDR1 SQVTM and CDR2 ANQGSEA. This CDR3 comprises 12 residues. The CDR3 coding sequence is TGCAGCGTTGAAGGGAGGGGCACTGAAGCTTTCTTT. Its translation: CSVEGRGTEAFF.

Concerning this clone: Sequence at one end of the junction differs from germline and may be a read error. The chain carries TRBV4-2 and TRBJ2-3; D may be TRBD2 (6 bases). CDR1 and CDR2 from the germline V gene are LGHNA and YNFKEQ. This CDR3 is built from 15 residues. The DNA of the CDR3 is TGTGCCAGCAGCCAAATGATGGATAGACTCGGGACTCTCCTTTTT. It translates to CASSQMMDRLGTLLF.

The CDR3 sequence is CASGNSNQPQHF. The CDR3 DNA follows: TGTGCTAGTGGCAATAGCAATCAGCCCCAGCATTTT. The chain is built from TRBV12-5 and TRBJ1-5; D unclear. The CDR3 length is 12 residues. Germline V gene sequence: CDR1 LGHNT, CDR2 FRNRAP. With 6 bases removed from V and 0 bases from J, the gap between germline ends came to 3 bases.

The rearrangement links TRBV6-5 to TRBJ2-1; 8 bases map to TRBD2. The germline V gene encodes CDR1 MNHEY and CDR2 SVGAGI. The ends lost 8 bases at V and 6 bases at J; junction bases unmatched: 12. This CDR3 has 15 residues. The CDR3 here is CASLLGGGPFNEQFF. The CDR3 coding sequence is TGTGCCAGCCTCTTAGGCGGGGGGCCCTTCAATGAGCAGTTCTTC.

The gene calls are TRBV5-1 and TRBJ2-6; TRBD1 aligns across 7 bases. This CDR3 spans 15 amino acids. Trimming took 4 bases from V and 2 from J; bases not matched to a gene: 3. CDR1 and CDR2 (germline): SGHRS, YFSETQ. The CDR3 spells CASSTTGTGANVLTF. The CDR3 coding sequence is TGCGCCAGCAGCACGACAGGGACTGGGGCCAACGTCCTGACTTTC.

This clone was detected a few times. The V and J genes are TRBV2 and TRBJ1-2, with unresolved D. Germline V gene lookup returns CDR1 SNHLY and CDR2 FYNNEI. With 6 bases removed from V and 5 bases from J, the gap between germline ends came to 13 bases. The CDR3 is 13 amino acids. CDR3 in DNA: TGTGCCAGCAGGGAGATGGGAGGGTATGGCTACACCTTC. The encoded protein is CASREMGGYGYTF. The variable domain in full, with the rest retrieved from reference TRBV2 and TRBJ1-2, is EPEVTQTPSHQVTQMGQEVILRCVPISNHLYFYWYRQILGQKVEFLVSFYNNEISEKSEIFDDQFSVERPDGSNFTLKIRSTKLEDSAMYFCASREMGGYGYTFGSGTRLTVV.

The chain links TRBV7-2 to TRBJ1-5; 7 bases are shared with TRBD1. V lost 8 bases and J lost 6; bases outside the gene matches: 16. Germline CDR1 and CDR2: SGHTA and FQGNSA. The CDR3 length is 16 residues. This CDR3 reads CASGRDGDSHSQPQHF. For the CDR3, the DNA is TGTGCCAGCGGACGAGATGGGGACAGCCATAGTCAGCCCCAGCATTTT.

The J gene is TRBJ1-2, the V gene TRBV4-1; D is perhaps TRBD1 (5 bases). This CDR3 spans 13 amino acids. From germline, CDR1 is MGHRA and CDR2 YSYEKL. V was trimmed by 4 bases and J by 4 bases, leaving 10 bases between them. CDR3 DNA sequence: TGCGCCAGCAGCCCCAGGGAGGGCTATGGCTACACCTTC. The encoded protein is CASSPREGYGYTF.

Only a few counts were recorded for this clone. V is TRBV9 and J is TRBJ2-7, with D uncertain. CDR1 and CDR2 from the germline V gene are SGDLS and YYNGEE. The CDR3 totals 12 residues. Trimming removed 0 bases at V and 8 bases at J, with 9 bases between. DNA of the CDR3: TGTGCCAGCAGCGTAGGAGGTGAAAAGCAGTACTTC. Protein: CASSVGGEKQYF. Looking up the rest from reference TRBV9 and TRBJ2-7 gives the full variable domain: DSGVTQTPKHLITATGQRVTLRCSPRSGDLSVYWYQQSLDQGLQFLIQYYNGEERAKGNILERFSAQQFPDLHSELNLSSLELGDSALYFCASSVGGEKQYFGPGTRLTVT.

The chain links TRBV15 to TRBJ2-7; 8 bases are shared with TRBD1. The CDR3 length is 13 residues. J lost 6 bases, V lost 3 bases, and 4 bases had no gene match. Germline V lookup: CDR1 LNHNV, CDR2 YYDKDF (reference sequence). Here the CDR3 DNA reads TGTGCCACCAGCAGTGGACAGGGCTTCGAGCAGTACTTC. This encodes CATSSGQGFEQYF.

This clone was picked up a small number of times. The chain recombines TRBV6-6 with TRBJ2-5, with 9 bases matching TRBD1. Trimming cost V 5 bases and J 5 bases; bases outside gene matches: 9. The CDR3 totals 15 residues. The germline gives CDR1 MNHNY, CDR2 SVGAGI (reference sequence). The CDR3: CASSQPGTGTETQYF. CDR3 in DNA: TGTGCCAGCAGTCAACCCGGGACAGGGACCGAGACCCAGTACTTC.

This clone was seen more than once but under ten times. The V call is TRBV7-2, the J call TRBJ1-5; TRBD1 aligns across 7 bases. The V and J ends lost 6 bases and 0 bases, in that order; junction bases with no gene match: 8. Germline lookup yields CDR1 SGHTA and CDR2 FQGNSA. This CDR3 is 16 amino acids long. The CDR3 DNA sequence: TGTGCCAGCAGTCCACAGGGGCGATATAGCAATCAGCCCCAGCATTTT. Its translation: CASSPQGRYSNQPQHF.